These 21 T cell receptor beta chains were sequenced from one sample in a study of CD8 T cells in Susac syndrome. RNA amounts of about 0.5 to 1 ug underwent reverse transcription with random hexamers. TCRdb re-called the immunoSEQ multiplex PCR reads with MiXCR, one entry per CDR3 protein. The sample has hundreds of thousands of distinct CDR3 sequences; about 95% are singletons. What was sequenced was CD4+ T cells from PBMCs. These receptors were obtained from a human donor with Susac syndrome.

This chain links TRBV30 with TRBJ1-6; D is unresolved. From germline, CDR1 is GTSNPN and CDR2 SVGIG (reference sequence). The V end was cut by 4 bases, the J end by 1 base, with 5 bases between. The CDR3 loop spans 13 amino acids. This CDR3 is CAWTGSYNSPLHF. The DNA of the CDR3 is TGTGCCTGGACCGGGTCCTATAATTCACCCCTCCACTTT.

This chain connects TRBV2 to TRBJ1-2; D ambiguous. This CDR3 region has 16 residues. Germline values: CDR1 SNHLY, CDR2 FYNNEI. Trimming stripped 3 bases from V and 4 bases from J, with 18 bases between. CDR3 nucleotide sequence: TGTGCCAGCAGTGACCCCCAGGTGAATGATGTCTATGGCTACACCTTC. Amino acid sequence: CASSDPQVNDVYGYTF.

The chain employs TRBV30 and TRBJ1-5; 7 nucleotides align to TRBD1. V lost 2 bases to trimming and J lost 9 bases; unmatched junction nucleotides: 10. This CDR3 has 14 amino acids. Germline CDR1 reads GTSNPN; CDR2 reads SVGIG (reference sequence). The CDR3 DNA reads as TGTGCCTGGAGTCGATACAGGGGCCAATGGCCCCAGCATTTT. Protein product: CAWSRYRGQWPQHF.

This clonotype was observed once. The chain joins TRBV5-1 to TRBJ1-2; D uncertain. Germline lookup yields CDR1 SGHRS and CDR2 YFSETQ. The CDR3 has 14 amino acids. Trimming removed 1 base at V and 2 bases at J, with 9 bases between. CDR3 sequence: CASSLIPQNYGYTF. CDR3 DNA: TGCGCCAGCAGCTTGATTCCCCAGAACTATGGCTACACCTTC.

The rearrangement joins TRBV28 to TRBJ2-2; 11 bases map to TRBD1. This CDR3 is 19 amino acids long. From germline, CDR1 is MDHEN and CDR2 SYDVKM. Trimming removed 2 bases from V and 3 bases from J; junction bases left unmatched: 11. The CDR3 loop is CASSLPLLGQGADTGELFF. The DNA for the CDR3 is TGTGCCAGCAGTTTACCCTTGCTCGGACAGGGGGCGGACACCGGGGAGCTGTTTTTT.

V and J are TRBV29-1 and TRBJ1-2; unclear D gene. With 5 bases removed from V and 0 bases from J, the gap between germline ends came to 22 bases. Germline lookup yields CDR1 SQVTM and CDR2 ANQGSEA. CDR3 size: 17 residues. The CDR3 here is CSVPRAGFGVANYGYTF. CDR3 nucleotide sequence: TGCAGCGTTCCAAGGGCGGGGTTTGGGGTGGCTAACTATGGCTACACCTTC.

The chain has TRBV5-1 and TRBJ2-7; 7 bases are shared with TRBD1. Per germline, CDR1 SGHRS and CDR2 YFSETQ. The CDR3 contains 18 residues. Germline trimming cut 4 bases from V and 0 bases from J; bases unmatched to any gene: 16. The chain's CDR3 is CASSPVPPGTAVSYEQYF. The CDR3 DNA is TGCGCCAGCAGCCCCGTACCCCCGGGGACAGCGGTCTCCTACGAGCAGTACTTC.

The rearrangement uses TRBV19 and TRBJ1-2; the D gene is possibly TRBD1 (5 bases). The CDR3 covers 12 residues. Germline loops: CDR1 LNHDA, CDR2 SQIVND (reference sequence). The V and J ends lost 5 bases and 7 bases respectively, with 11 bases between them. The CDR3 coding sequence is TGTGCCAGTAGTGAGGGGACCCGTGGCTACACCTTC. Protein product: CASSEGTRGYTF.

V is TRBV9 and J is TRBJ2-4; D is possibly TRBD1 or TRBD2 (5 bases each). The CDR3 loop spans 14 amino acids. V was cut by 3 bases and J by 7 bases, with 14 bases left in between. CDR1 is SGDLS and CDR2 is YYNGEE in the germline V gene. The DNA of the CDR3 is TGTGCCAGCAGCGAATCCGGGACCGGGAACATTCAGTACTTC. It encodes CASSESGTGNIQYF.

As to this clonotype: The junction and the germline gene differ at one end; a read error may be behind it. This chain joins TRBV29-1 and TRBJ1-2; D remains ambiguous. The CDR3 sequence is 12 residues long. Germline CDR1 reads SQVTM; CDR2 reads ANQGSEA. This CDR3 reads CSVEGPNYGYTF. The CDR3 coding sequence is TGCAGCGTCGAAGGTCCGAACTATGGCTACACCTTC.

The rearrangement uses TRBV18 and TRBJ2-4, with D unclear. CDR3 length: 15 amino acids. Trimming removed 2 bases at V and 0 bases at J, with 8 bases between. CDR1 KGHSH and CDR2 LQKENI come from the germline V gene. The CDR3 reads CASSPNSAAKNIQYF. CDR3 DNA sequence: TGTGCCAGCTCACCAAATTCCGCAGCCAAAAACATTCAGTACTTC.

J is TRBJ2-7 and V is TRBV25-1; the D is unclear. Germline V gives CDR1 MGHDK, CDR2 SYGVNS. This CDR3 region has 13 residues. V shed 0 bases and J shed 7 bases, with 10 bases lying between them. The CDR3 DNA sequence: TGTGCCAGCAGTGAATACCGGCAGTCGGAGCAGTACTTC. It is translated as CASSEYRQSEQYF.

In DNA form, the CDR3 reads TGCGCCAGCAGCCAAGATCTTACTTCCGAGCAGTACTTC. This encodes CASSQDLTSEQYF. The chain uses TRBV4-3 and TRBJ2-7; D not certain. This CDR3 has 13 residues. Germline values: CDR1 LGHNA, CDR2 YSLEER. V shed 0 bases and J shed 6 bases, with 9 bases lying between them.

The CDR3 region has the DNA TGTGCCAGCAGGTCGACAGGGGGTGAAAAACTGTTTTTT. It translates to CASRSTGGEKLFF. This sequence joins TRBV11-2 and TRBJ1-4; TRBD1 matches at 9 bases. The CDR3 has 13 amino acids. V dropped 6 bases and J dropped 7; count of bases not matched to a gene: 3. CDR1 is SGHAT, CDR2 FQNNGV, per germline.

The V and J genes are TRBV20-1 and TRBJ2-6; no reliable D call. Germline CDR1 and CDR2: DFQATT and SNEGSKA (reference sequence). V lost 5 bases and J lost 1, with 6 bases in between. This CDR3 region has 13 residues. CDR3 bases: TGCAGTGCTGAGTTTTCTGGGGCCAACGTCCTGACTTTC. This encodes CSAEFSGANVLTF.

On this clonotype: Sequence at one end of the junction differs from germline and may be a read error. This chain joins TRBV5-4 and TRBJ2-6; a possible D gene is TRBD2 (6 bases). Germline V gene data show CDR1 as SGHNT and CDR2 as YYREEE (reference sequence). There are 16 residues in the CDR3. CDR3 DNA: TGTGCCAGCAGCTTTTTTGGAGGGACTGGGGCCAACGTCCTGATTTTC. This gives the protein CASSFFGGTGANVLIF.

The chain has TRBV9 and TRBJ2-2, with no clear D. Germline lookup yields CDR1 SGDLS and CDR2 YYNGEE. The CDR3 has 15 amino acids. Trimming pared 2 bases from V and 0 bases from J, leaving 8 bases between. The CDR3 is CASSVGVANTGELFF. The CDR3 region has the DNA TGTGCCAGCAGCGTTGGGGTCGCGAACACCGGGGAGCTGTTTTTT.

The chain links TRBV7-8 to TRBJ2-1; D not certain. The length of the CDR3 is 15 residues. The germline gives CDR1 SGHVS, CDR2 FQNEAQ. The V and J ends lost 5 bases and 2 bases respectively, with 13 bases between them. CDR3 in DNA: TGTGCCAGCAGCCCCTCTAGTGGGACCTACAATGAGCAGTTCTTC. Residues: CASSPSSGTYNEQFF.

This clonotype was seen just once. The chain is built from TRBV6-2 or TRBV6-3 and TRBJ2-3, with D uncertain. V lost 7 bases to trimming and J lost 2 bases, with 13 bases between them. The CDR3 totals 14 residues. Germline CDR1 MNHEY, CDR2 SVGEGT. This CDR3 is CASKGGQTTDTQYF. The CDR3, as DNA: TGTGCCAGCAAGGGCGGCCAGACCACAGATACGCAGTATTTT.

The J gene is TRBJ2-7, the V gene TRBV20-1, with D unclear. The V end lost 4 bases, the J end lost 5 bases, and 12 bases lay between the germline ends. In germline, CDR1 is DFQATT, CDR2 SNEGSKA (reference sequence). There are 12 residues in the CDR3. The CDR3 DNA reads as TGCAGTGCTATACTTACCCTAGACGAGCAGTACTTC. Translation: CSAILTLDEQYF.

The genes are TRBV29-1 and TRBJ1-1; D not certain. CDR1 SQVTM and CDR2 ANQGSEA come from the germline V gene. The V end lost 1 base, the J end lost 8 bases, and 14 bases lay between the germline ends. The CDR3 is 13 residues long. As DNA, the CDR3 is TGCAGCGTTGAAGGTAGTGGCTCCATCGAAGCTTTCTTT. Translating it yields CSVEGSGSIEAFF.